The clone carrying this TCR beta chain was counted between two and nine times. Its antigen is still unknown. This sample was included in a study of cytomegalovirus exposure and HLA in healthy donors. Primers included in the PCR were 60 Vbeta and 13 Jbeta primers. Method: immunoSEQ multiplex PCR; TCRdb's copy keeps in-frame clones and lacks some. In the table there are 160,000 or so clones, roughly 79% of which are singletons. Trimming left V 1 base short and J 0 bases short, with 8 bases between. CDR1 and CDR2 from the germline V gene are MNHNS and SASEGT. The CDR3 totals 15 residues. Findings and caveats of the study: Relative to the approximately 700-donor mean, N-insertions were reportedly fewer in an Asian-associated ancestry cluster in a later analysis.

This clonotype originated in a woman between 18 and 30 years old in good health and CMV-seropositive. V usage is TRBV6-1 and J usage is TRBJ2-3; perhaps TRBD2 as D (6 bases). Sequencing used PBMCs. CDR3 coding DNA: TGTGCCAGCAGTGAAGGGAGGGAGAGCACAGATACGCAGTATTTT. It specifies CASSEGRESTDTQYF.